This TCR beta chain was captured by sequencing in a study of regulatory T cells in long-lasting Graves disease. There are many counts of this clonotype. Library construction for TCR beta used iRepertoire HTBI primers and Arm-PCR of CDR3 regions. TCRdb analysed the multiplex PCR reads with MiXCR anew, one entry per CDR3 protein. The table includes about 620,000 distinct CDR3 sequences, 15% to 20% detected once. This CDR3 comprises 14 residues. Germline V CDR1 and CDR2: SNHLY, FYNNEI. V dropped 7 bases and J dropped 0; count of bases not matched to a gene: 5. Time point meaning: newly diagnosed GD, antithyroid drugs for less than 3 months. Construction of the TCR library relied on RNA isolated from PBMCs. A further study also used this sample, focusing on T cells in Graves' hyperthyroidism and ophthalmopathy.

The chain links TRBV2 to TRBJ1-1; 7 positions match TRBD1. This sequence was found in a young woman with Graves disease. The sample here was peripheral blood mononuclear cells (PBMCs), taken at new diagnosis, from a patient treated with antithyroid drugs. Written as DNA, the CDR3 is TGTGCCAGCAAGAAGACAGGGTTGAACACTGAAGCTTTCTTT. Translation gives CASKKTGLNTEAFF. The whole variable domain, filled in from reference TRBV2 and TRBJ1-1, reads EPEVTQTPSHQVTQMGQEVILRCVPISNHLYFYWYRQILGQKVEFLVSFYNNEISEKSEIFDDQFSVERPDGSNFTLKIRSTKLEDSAMYFCASKKTGLNTEAFFGQGTRLTVV.